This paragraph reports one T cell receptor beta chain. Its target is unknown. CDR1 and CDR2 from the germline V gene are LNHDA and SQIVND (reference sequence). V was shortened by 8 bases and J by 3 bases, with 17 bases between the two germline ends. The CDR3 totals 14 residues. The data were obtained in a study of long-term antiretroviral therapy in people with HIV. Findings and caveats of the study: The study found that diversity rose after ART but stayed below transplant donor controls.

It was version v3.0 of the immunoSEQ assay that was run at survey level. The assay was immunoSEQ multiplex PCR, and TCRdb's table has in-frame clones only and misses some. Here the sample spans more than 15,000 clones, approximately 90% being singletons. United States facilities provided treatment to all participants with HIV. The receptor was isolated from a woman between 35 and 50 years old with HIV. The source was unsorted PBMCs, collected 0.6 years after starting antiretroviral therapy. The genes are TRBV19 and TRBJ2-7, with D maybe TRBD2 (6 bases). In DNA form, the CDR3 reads TGTGCCAGTGACCTGGAGGGACGTAGCTACGAGCAGTACTTC. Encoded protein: CASDLEGRSYEQYF.